A single sample is the source of the 26 T cell receptor beta chains below, sequenced in a study of blood T cell repertoires in COVID-19. The method was immunoSEQ multiplex PCR; TCRdb's version includes in-frame clones alone and lacks a portion of them. The table shows roughly 250,000 clones, with 75% to 85% occurring only once. The sequenced material came from peripheral blood. Every receptor here comes from a human donor in a cohort sampled during active COVID-19.

V is TRBV12-3 or TRBV12-4 and J is TRBJ2-2; D ambiguous. V lost 3 bases and J 3 bases, leaving 5 bases between the germline ends. CDR3 length: 13 residues. The CDR3 DNA reads TGTGCCAGCAGTTTTTCGGACACCGGGGAGCTGTTTTTT. It translates to CASSFSDTGELFF.

The chain employs TRBV10-1 and TRBJ2-7; 7 nucleotides line up with TRBD1. V shed 8 bases, J shed 4 bases, and the junction held 5 bases outside the gene matches. CDR3 length: 12 residues. In germline, CDR1 is WNHNN, CDR2 SYGVQD (reference sequence). CDR3 sequence: CASGDRVYEQYF. For the CDR3, the DNA is TGCGCCAGCGGAGACAGGGTTTACGAGCAGTACTTC.

The rearrangement links TRBV18 to TRBJ2-2; 8 positions match TRBD2. This CDR3 spans 14 amino acids. V lost 6 bases and J lost 5; bases outside the gene matches: 5. Germline V gene sequence: CDR1 KGHSH, CDR2 LQKENI. The CDR3 DNA sequence: TGTGCCAGCTCCAGGCTAGCGGGTACCGGGGAGCTGTTTTTT. The encoded protein is CASSRLAGTGELFF.

The V gene is TRBV28, the J gene TRBJ1-3; 8 nucleotides align to TRBD1. CDR1 is MDHEN, CDR2 SYDVKM, per germline. The CDR3 totals 14 residues. The V gene end was trimmed by 6 bases and the J gene end by 4 bases; junction bases not matched to a gene: 5. The CDR3 DNA sequence: TGTGCCAGCAGGGACAGGGCGGCCGGAAACACCATATATTTT. Its translation is CASRDRAAGNTIYF.

The chain uses TRBV18 and TRBJ2-1, with TRBD1 matching over 9 bases. The germline V gene has CDR1 KGHSH and CDR2 LQKENI. The CDR3 extends over 14 amino acids. Trimming took 5 bases from V and 5 from J; bases not matched to a gene: 4. Here the CDR3 reads CASSAQGANNEQFF. The CDR3 DNA reads TGTGCCAGCTCAGCACAGGGGGCTAACAATGAGCAGTTCTTC.

This sequence joins TRBV24-1 and TRBJ2-1; D perhaps matches TRBD1 (5 bases). The CDR3 is 17 residues long. Looked up from germline, CDR1 is KGHDR and CDR2 is SFDVKD. V was pared by 3 bases and J by 0 bases, with 14 bases between. CDR3 residues: CATSDPRVGASYNEQFF. In nucleotides, the CDR3 is TGTGCCACCAGTGATCCCCGGGTAGGGGCCTCCTACAATGAGCAGTTCTTC.

The V call is TRBV28, the J call TRBJ2-1; possibly TRBD2 for D (5 bases). Germline-derived CDR1 and CDR2 are MDHEN and SYDVKM. The V end was cut by 5 bases, the J end by 7 bases, with 12 bases between. The CDR3 extends over 13 amino acids. In DNA, the CDR3 is TGTGCCAGCAGTAACTTAGCGCCGAATGAGCAGTTCTTC. As protein: CASSNLAPNEQFF.

The V gene is TRBV5-1, the J gene TRBJ2-7, with TRBD1 identical over 10 bases. Germline V gene lookup returns CDR1 SGHRS and CDR2 YFSETQ. V dropped 7 bases and J dropped 7; count of bases not matched to a gene: 11. This CDR3 contains 14 residues. CDR3 nucleotide sequence: TGCGCCAGCGAAGGGACAGGGGATCAAGGTGAGCAGTACTTC. Translating it yields CASEGTGDQGEQYF.

The V call is TRBV29-1, the J call TRBJ2-7; 7 bases align to TRBD1. Germline trimming cut 4 bases from V and 5 bases from J; bases unmatched to any gene: 5. This CDR3 comprises 12 residues. Per the germline V gene, CDR1 is SQVTM and CDR2 is ANQGSEA. CDR3 coding DNA: TGCAGCGTTGGTGACAGGGACCACGAGCAGTACTTC. Translation: CSVGDRDHEQYF.

The chain carries TRBV27 and TRBJ1-1; 8 nucleotides agree with TRBD1. V gave up 5 bases and J gave up 0 bases; unmatched junction bases: 8. CDR3 length: 16 residues. The germline gives CDR1 MNHEY, CDR2 SMNVEV (reference sequence). This chain's CDR3 is CASSPRQGPLNTEAFF. The CDR3, as DNA: TGTGCCAGCAGTCCCCGACAGGGGCCCTTGAACACTGAAGCTTTCTTT.

This clone is judged medium-sized. This sequence joins TRBV6-2 or TRBV6-3 and TRBJ2-7; unclear D gene. V lost 0 bases to trimming and J lost 3 bases, with 12 bases between them. CDR1 is MNHEY, CDR2 SVGEGT, per germline. CDR3 length: 15 amino acids. CDR3 DNA sequence: TGTGCCAGCAGTTACTCGAAATGGCCAAACTACGAGCAGTACTTC. This encodes CASSYSKWPNYEQYF.

Here the CDR3 reads CASSLGFQGPNEQFF. The CDR3 DNA sequence: TGTGCCAGCAGCTTAGGGTTTCAGGGCCCCAATGAGCAGTTCTTC. V usage is TRBV7-6 and J usage is TRBJ2-1; tentatively, D is TRBD1 (5 bases). V lost 1 base, J lost 6 bases, and 13 bases lay in between. From germline, CDR1 is SGHVS and CDR2 FNYEAQ. The CDR3 runs 15 residues.

This clone was recorded a few times. The chain links TRBV28 to TRBJ1-6; 7 bases agree with TRBD1. The length of the CDR3 is 15 residues. CDR1 is MDHEN and CDR2 is SYDVKM in the germline V gene. V lost 3 bases and J lost 7; bases outside the gene matches: 6. CDR3 residues: CASSFSDRVNSPLHF. The CDR3 region has the DNA TGTGCCAGCAGTTTTTCTGACAGGGTGAATTCACCCCTCCACTTT.

V gene TRBV5-1 combines with J gene TRBJ2-1; 11 nucleotides match TRBD2. V shed 0 bases and J 10 bases; nucleotides not matched to a gene: 3. Germline V gives CDR1 SGHRS, CDR2 YFSETQ. This CDR3 region has 14 residues. In DNA form, the CDR3 reads TGCGCCAGCAGCTTGGTACTAGCGGGAGTGGAGCAGTTCTTC. It encodes CASSLVLAGVEQFF.

The count of this clone is one. The gene calls are TRBV11-2 and TRBJ2-5; a possible D gene is TRBD2 (5 bases). The CDR3 is 16 amino acids. CDR1 is SGHAT, CDR2 FQNNGV, per germline. Trimming shortened V by 0 bases and J by 5 bases, and 16 bases separated the two germline ends. This CDR3 reads CASSLDPASSRETQYF. The DNA for the CDR3 is TGTGCCAGCAGCTTAGATCCCGCCTCTAGCAGGGAGACCCAGTACTTC. Together with reference TRBV11-2 and TRBJ2-5, the CDR3 gives the full variable domain: EAGVAQSPRYKIIEKRQSVAFWCNPISGHATLYWYQQILGQGPKLLIQFQNNGVVDDSQLPKDRFSAERLKGVDSTLKIQPAKLEDSAVYLCASSLDPASSRETQYFGPGTRLLVL.

DNA of the CDR3: TGCGCCAGCAGCTTGTCAGGATTGGATCAGCCCCAGCATTTT. It yields the protein CASSLSGLDQPQHF. The chain links TRBV5-1 to TRBJ1-5; D is ambiguous. The germline gives CDR1 SGHRS, CDR2 YFSETQ. This CDR3 has 14 amino acids. Trimming took 1 base from V and 5 from J, leaving 10 bases between them.

The chain employs TRBV7-2 and TRBJ2-7; possibly TRBD2 for D (5 bases). V lost 1 base to trimming and J lost 4 bases, with 11 bases between them. Germline V gene data show CDR1 as SGHTA and CDR2 as FQGNSA. The CDR3 has 14 amino acids. The CDR3 bases are TGTGCCAGCAGCTTAGGCGGCGGGCCTTACGAGCAGTACTTC. Amino acid sequence: CASSLGGGPYEQYF.

This chain joins TRBV9 and TRBJ1-1, with no clear D. Germline-derived CDR1 and CDR2 are SGDLS and YYNGEE. The CDR3 covers 15 residues. Trimming left V 3 bases short and J 1 base short, with 13 bases between. The CDR3 coding sequence is TGTGCCAGCAGCGCGGGCGGGGTTAAGAACACTGAAGCTTTCTTT. Translating it yields CASSAGGVKNTEAFF.

The V gene is TRBV12-3 or TRBV12-4, the J gene TRBJ2-3; 7 bases align to TRBD2. This CDR3 comprises 12 residues. The ends lost 5 bases at V and 9 bases at J; junction bases unmatched: 5. In DNA form, the CDR3 reads TGTGCCAGCAGTCCCCTGGGAGGGACGCAGTATTTT. Translation gives CASSPLGGTQYF.

There are a few counts of this clone. Its ends do not fully match the called genes, so a read error is possible. The V and J genes are TRBV28 and TRBJ2-2; a possible D gene is TRBD1 (5 bases). This CDR3 is built from 13 residues. Germline V gives CDR1 MDHEN, CDR2 SYDVKM. This chain's CDR3 is CASGGARTGELFF. The CDR3 DNA reads as TGTGCCAGCGGTGGGGCCCGGACCGGAGAGCTGTTTTTT.

The rearrangement uses TRBV28 and TRBJ2-2, with D tentatively TRBD2 (6 bases). The V gene's germline CDR1 is MDHEN and CDR2 SYDVKM. The CDR3 length is 12 residues. V shed 6 bases and J shed 6 bases, with 8 bases lying between them. DNA for the CDR3: TGTGCCAGCAGGTGGGGGGCCGGGGAGCTGTTTTTT. Translating gives CASRWGAGELFF. The full variable domain, in which reference TRBV28 and TRBJ2-2 provide the parts outside the CDR3, is DVKVTQSSRYLVKRTGEKVFLECVQDMDHENMFWYRQDPGLGLRLIYFSYDVKMKEKGDIPEGYSVSREKKERFSLILESASTNQTSMYLCASRWGAGELFFGEGSRLTVL.

This sequence joins TRBV12-3 or TRBV12-4 and TRBJ2-7; no definite D call. V lost 3 bases to trimming and J lost 3 bases, with 6 bases between them. The CDR3 totals 12 residues. The CDR3 spells CASSLTGYEQYF. The CDR3 DNA is TGTGCCAGCAGTTTGACTGGCTACGAGCAGTACTTC.

The V gene is TRBV7-2, the J gene TRBJ2-7; 7 bases fit TRBD1. Trimming removed 5 bases from V and 0 bases from J; junction bases left unmatched: 10. Germline CDR1 is SGHTA and CDR2 is FQGNSA. This CDR3 comprises 16 residues. The CDR3 here is CASSVNGQVHSYEQYF. CDR3 bases: TGTGCCAGCAGCGTAAATGGACAGGTACACTCCTACGAGCAGTACTTC. The variable domain in full, with the rest retrieved from reference TRBV7-2 and TRBJ2-7, is GAGVSQSPSNKVTEKGKDVELRCDPISGHTALYWYRQSLGQGLEFLIYFQGNSAPDKSGLPSDRFSAERTGGSVSTLTIQRTQQEDSAVYLCASSVNGQVHSYEQYFGPGTRLTVT.

The chain recombines TRBV5-4 with TRBJ2-3, with 9 bases identical to TRBD1. Germline CDR1 and CDR2: SGHNT and YYREEE (reference sequence). V lost 6 bases, J lost 6 bases, and 8 bases stayed unmatched. This CDR3 comprises 14 residues. CDR3 DNA sequence: TGTGCCAGCACCGTAGGACAGGGGTTCGATACGCAGTATTTT. Its protein product is CASTVGQGFDTQYF.

Only one count was recorded for this clone. V and J are TRBV5-1 and TRBJ1-1; tentative D call: TRBD1 (5 bases). CDR3 length: 13 amino acids. Germline CDR1 reads SGHRS; CDR2 reads YFSETQ. V was clipped by 4 bases and J by 4 bases, with 11 bases between them. Here the CDR3 reads CASSGGSGTEAFF. For the CDR3, the DNA is TGCGCCAGCAGCGGGGGGTCGGGCACTGAAGCTTTCTTT.

This chain joins TRBV6-5 and TRBJ1-1, with a tentative D call TRBD1 (5 bases). The CDR3 extends over 14 amino acids. Trimming took off 4 bases at V and 4 bases at J, with 13 bases between the two ends. The germline CDR1 and CDR2 sequences are MNHEY and SVGAGI. As DNA, the CDR3 is TGTGCCAGCAGTTTGGGGGGTGGGGTCACTGAAGCTTTCTTT. Protein sequence: CASSLGGGVTEAFF.